This TCR beta chain was captured in a study of cytomegalovirus exposure and HLA in healthy donors. Background on the study: A subsequent analysis reported that the approximately 120 validation repertoires were produced on the same platform that had also been used for the roughly 700 first-cohort repertoires.

Study findings and constraints: The listing of 150 to 200 TCR beta chains classed them as cytomegalovirus-associated. For most TCR sequences rarity was the rule, although some public TCRs occurred in many donors. It was reportedly the case that the classifier diagnosed cytomegalovirus status with high specificity and sensitivity.

The CDR3 is 15 amino acids. Germline values: CDR1 GTSNPN, CDR2 SVGIG (reference sequence). The ends were cut back, 1 base at V and 10 bases at J, with 20 bases in the middle. About this clone: What it recognizes is unknown.

The assay was immunoSEQ multiplex PCR, and TCRdb's table has in-frame clones only and misses some. In the table there are under 250,000 clones, roughly 84% of which are singletons. What was sequenced was PBMCs. The TCR sequence derives from a young woman in good health and CMV-seropositive. V usage is TRBV30 and J usage is TRBJ2-1; TRBD2 might be the D (6 bases). The chain's CDR3 is CAWSEIGTALEEQFF. The CDR3 bases are TGTGCCTGGAGTGAAATTGGGACTGCCCTCGAGGAGCAGTTCTTC.